These 9 T cell receptor beta chains originate from one sample sequenced in a study of T cells in Graves' hyperthyroidism and ophthalmopathy. What was amplified from RNA transcripts were TCR beta CDR3 regions. A set of HTBI primers served as the primers for a first-round RT-PCR of the TCR CDR3. From the multiplex PCR reads, TCRdb called clonotypes with MiXCR, one entry per CDR3 protein. Here the sample spans around 430,000 distinct CDR3 sequences, under 15% being singletons. Sequenced: blood. The receptors originated from a woman in her twenties or thirties with Graves' hyperthyroidism.

This clonotype was seen many times. V is TRBV9 and J is TRBJ2-7; no firm D call. V was cut by 0 bases and J by 0 bases, with 16 bases left in between. This CDR3 region has 17 residues. Per the germline V gene, CDR1 is SGDLS and CDR2 is YYNGEE. As DNA, the CDR3 is TGTGCCAGCAGCGTAGCTGAGAACCCCTGGAGCTCCTACGAGCAGTACTTC. It yields the protein CASSVAENPWSSYEQYF.

V gene TRBV7-2 combines with J gene TRBJ2-7; 9 bases map to TRBD2. The CDR3 covers 15 residues. Trimming cost V 5 bases and J 2 bases; bases outside gene matches: 7. Germline V CDR1 and CDR2: SGHTA, FQGNSA. Here the CDR3 DNA reads TGTGCCAGCAGCCCCGCCCTAGCGGGGACCTACGAGCAGTACTTC. Its protein product is CASSPALAGTYEQYF.

This clonotype was counted between two and nine times. The J gene is TRBJ2-3, the V gene TRBV24-1, with 11 bases matching TRBD2. The junction had 11 bases not matched to a gene; V was cut back by 7 bases and J by 0 bases. The CDR3 totals 18 residues. Per germline, CDR1 KGHDR and CDR2 SFDVKD. The CDR3 loop reads CATSELGLAGSSTDTQYF. The CDR3 coding sequence is TGTGCCACCAGCGAGCTCGGACTAGCGGGTTCTAGCACAGATACGCAGTATTTT.

V is TRBV5-1 and J is TRBJ2-7, with 12 bases fitting TRBD2. The CDR3 totals 15 residues. Looked up from germline, CDR1 is SGHRS and CDR2 is YFSETQ. The trim removed 1 base at V and 3 bases at J, leaving 2 bases unmatched. The CDR3 spells CASSLLAGGGYEQYF. In DNA form, the CDR3 reads TGCGCCAGCAGCTTGCTAGCGGGAGGGGGCTACGAGCAGTACTTC.

This clonotype was picked up many times. This chain links TRBV20-1 with TRBJ1-1; D gene uncertain. The V gene lost 0 bases and the J gene lost 0 bases, with 11 bases spanning the gap. CDR1 is DFQATT, CDR2 SNEGSKA, per germline (reference sequence). The CDR3 sequence is 15 residues long. CDR3 in amino acids: CSARDSEDLNTEAFF. DNA for the CDR3: TGCAGTGCTAGAGATTCTGAGGACCTGAACACTGAAGCTTTCTTT.

In its sample, this clonotype was seen many times. The rearrangement links TRBV3-1 to TRBJ1-1, with unresolved D. The V gene lost 4 bases and the J gene lost 0 bases, with 9 bases spanning the gap. The CDR3 has 14 residues. CDR1 and CDR2 from the germline V gene are LGHDT and YNNKEL (reference sequence). The CDR3 DNA reads TGTGCCAGCAGCCGGGCAGGTCTGAACACTGAAGCTTTCTTT. Its translation is CASSRAGLNTEAFF.

The sample holds a few counts of this clonotype. The chain is built from TRBV7-9 and TRBJ2-2; TRBD1 matches 7 bases. The CDR3 extends over 14 amino acids. CDR1 and CDR2 from the germline V gene are SEHNR and FQNEAQ (reference sequence). V lost 6 bases and J lost 4; bases outside the gene matches: 5. This CDR3 reads CASRDRISTGELFF. CDR3 DNA sequence: TGTGCCAGCAGGGACAGGATTAGCACCGGGGAGCTGTTTTTT.

This clonotype was detected a few times. This may be a read error: a much more frequent sequence differs by one nucleotide. The chain employs TRBV13 and TRBJ2-1; tentatively, D is TRBD1 (5 bases). The CDR3 covers 13 residues. The germline V gene encodes CDR1 PRHDT and CDR2 FYEKMQ (reference sequence). V gave up 2 bases and J gave up 10 bases, with 12 bases separating them. The CDR3 coding sequence is TGTGCCAGCAGCTTACGAGCAGGGAACGAGCAGTTCTTC. Translated: CASSLRAGNEQFF.

This clonotype was counted a few times. CDR3 nucleotide sequence: TGTGCCAGCACTCCCGGGGCAGCGATGAACACTGAAGCTTTCTTT. This translates into CASTPGAAMNTEAFF. The V and J genes are TRBV27 and TRBJ1-1, with TRBD1 as a possible D gene (5 bases). The V end lost 7 bases, the J end lost 0 bases, and 15 bases lay between the germline ends. CDR1 and CDR2 from the germline V gene are MNHEY and SMNVEV (reference sequence). CDR3 size: 15 residues.